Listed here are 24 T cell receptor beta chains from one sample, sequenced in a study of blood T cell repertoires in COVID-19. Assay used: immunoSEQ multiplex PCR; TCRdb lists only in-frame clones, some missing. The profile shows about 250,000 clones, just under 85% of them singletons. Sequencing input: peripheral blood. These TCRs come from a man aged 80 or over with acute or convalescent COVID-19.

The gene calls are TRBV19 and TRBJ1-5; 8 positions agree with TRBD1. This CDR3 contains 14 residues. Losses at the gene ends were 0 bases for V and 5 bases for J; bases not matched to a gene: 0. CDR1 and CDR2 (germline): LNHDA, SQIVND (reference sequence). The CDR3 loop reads CASSIETGDQPQHF. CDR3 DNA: TGTGCCAGTAGTATAGAGACAGGGGATCAGCCCCAGCATTTT. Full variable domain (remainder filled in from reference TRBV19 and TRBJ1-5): DGGITQSPKYLFRKEGQNVTLSCEQNLNHDAMYWYRQDPGQGLRLIYYSQIVNDFQKGDIAEGYSVSREKKESFPLTVTSAQKNPTAFYLCASSIETGDQPQHFGDGTRLSIL.

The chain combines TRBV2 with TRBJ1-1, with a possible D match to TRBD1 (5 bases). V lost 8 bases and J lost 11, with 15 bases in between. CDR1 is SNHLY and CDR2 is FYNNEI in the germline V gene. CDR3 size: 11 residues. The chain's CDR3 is CASEASKGAFF. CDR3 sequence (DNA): TGTGCCAGCGAGGCCTCAAAGGGGGCTTTCTTT. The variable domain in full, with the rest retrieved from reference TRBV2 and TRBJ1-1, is EPEVTQTPSHQVTQMGQEVILRCVPISNHLYFYWYRQILGQKVEFLVSFYNNEISEKSEIFDDQFSVERPDGSNFTLKIRSTKLEDSAMYFCASEASKGAFFGQGTRLTVV.

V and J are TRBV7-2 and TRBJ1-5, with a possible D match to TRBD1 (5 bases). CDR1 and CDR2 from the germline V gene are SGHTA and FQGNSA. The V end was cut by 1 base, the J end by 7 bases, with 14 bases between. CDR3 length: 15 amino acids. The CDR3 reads CASSLGPGMSQPQHF. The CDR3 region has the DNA TGTGCCAGCAGCTTAGGCCCAGGGATGAGCCAGCCCCAGCATTTT.

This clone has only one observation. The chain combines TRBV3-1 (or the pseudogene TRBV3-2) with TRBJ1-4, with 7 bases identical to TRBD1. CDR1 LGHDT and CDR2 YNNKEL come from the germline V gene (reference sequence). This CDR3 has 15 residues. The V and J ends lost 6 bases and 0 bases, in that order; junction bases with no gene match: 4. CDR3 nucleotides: TGTGCCAGCAGTCTACAGGGGCCAACTAATGAAAAACTGTTTTTT. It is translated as CASSLQGPTNEKLFF.

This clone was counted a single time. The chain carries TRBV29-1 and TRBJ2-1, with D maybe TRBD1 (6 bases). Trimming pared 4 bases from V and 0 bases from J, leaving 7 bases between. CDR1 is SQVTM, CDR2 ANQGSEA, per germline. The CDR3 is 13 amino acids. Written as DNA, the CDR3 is TGCAGCGTTGCAGGGGTCTCCTACAATGAGCAGTTCTTC. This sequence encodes CSVAGVSYNEQFF.

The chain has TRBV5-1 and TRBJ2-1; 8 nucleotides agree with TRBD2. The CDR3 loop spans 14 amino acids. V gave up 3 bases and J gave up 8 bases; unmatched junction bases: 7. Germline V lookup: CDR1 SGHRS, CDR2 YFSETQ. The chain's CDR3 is CASSSSGRGDEQFF. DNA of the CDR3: TGCGCCAGCAGCTCCTCCGGGCGGGGGGATGAGCAGTTCTTC.

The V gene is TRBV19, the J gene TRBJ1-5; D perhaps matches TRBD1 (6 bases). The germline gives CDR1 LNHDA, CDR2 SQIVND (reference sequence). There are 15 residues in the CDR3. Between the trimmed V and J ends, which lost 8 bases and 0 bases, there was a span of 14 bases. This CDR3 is CASGGERGSNQPQHF. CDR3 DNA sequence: TGTGCCAGTGGGGGCGAGCGTGGTAGCAATCAGCCCCAGCATTTT.

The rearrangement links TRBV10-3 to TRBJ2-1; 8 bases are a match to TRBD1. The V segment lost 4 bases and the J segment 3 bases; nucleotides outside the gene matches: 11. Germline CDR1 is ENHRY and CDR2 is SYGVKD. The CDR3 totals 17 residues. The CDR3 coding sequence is TGTGCCATCAGTGGCCCTCCGGGACAGGTTATCTACAATGAGCAGTTCTTC. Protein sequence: CAISGPPGQVIYNEQFF.

The CDR3 sequence: CASPALTGPGNTIYF. CDR3 in DNA: TGTGCCAGCCCTGCTCTCACAGGGCCGGGAAACACCATATATTTT. The gene calls are TRBV6-9 and TRBJ1-3, with a tentative D call TRBD1 (6 bases). There are 15 residues in the CDR3. Deletions cut 8 bases from V and 4 bases from J, with 18 bases between. Germline V lookup: CDR1 MNHGY, CDR2 SVAAGI.

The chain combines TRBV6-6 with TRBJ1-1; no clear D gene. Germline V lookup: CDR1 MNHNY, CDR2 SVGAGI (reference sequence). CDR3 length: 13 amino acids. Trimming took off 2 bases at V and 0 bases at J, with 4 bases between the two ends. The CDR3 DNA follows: TGTGCCAGCAGTTACACGGTGAACACTGAAGCTTTCTTT. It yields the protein CASSYTVNTEAFF.

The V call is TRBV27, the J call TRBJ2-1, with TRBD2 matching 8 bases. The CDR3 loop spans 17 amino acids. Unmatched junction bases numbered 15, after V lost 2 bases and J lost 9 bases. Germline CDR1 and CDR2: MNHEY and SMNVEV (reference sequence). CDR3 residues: CASSLMGAETSVTEQFF. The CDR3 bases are TGTGCCAGCAGTTTAATGGGGGCCGAGACTAGCGTGACTGAGCAGTTCTTC.

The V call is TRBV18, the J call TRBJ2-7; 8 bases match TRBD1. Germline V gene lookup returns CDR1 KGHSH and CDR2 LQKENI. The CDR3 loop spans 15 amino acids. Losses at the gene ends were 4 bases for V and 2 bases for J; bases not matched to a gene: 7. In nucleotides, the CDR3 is TGTGCCAGCTCACTCCAAGGACAGGGAGCCTACGAGCAGTACTTC. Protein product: CASSLQGQGAYEQYF.

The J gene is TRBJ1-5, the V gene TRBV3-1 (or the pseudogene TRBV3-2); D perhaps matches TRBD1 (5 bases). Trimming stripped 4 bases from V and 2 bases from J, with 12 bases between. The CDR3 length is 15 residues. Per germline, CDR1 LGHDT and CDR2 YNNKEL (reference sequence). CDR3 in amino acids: CASSPSGSGNQPQHF. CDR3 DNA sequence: TGTGCCAGCAGCCCTTCAGGGTCGGGCAATCAGCCCCAGCATTTT.

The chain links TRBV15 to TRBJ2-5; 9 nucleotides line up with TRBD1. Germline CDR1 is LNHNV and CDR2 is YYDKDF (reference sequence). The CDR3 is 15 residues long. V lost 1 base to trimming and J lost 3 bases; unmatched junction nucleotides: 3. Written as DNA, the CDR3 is TGTGCCACCAGCAGAGGTGGACAGGGGAAAGAGACCCAGTACTTC. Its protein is CATSRGGQGKETQYF.

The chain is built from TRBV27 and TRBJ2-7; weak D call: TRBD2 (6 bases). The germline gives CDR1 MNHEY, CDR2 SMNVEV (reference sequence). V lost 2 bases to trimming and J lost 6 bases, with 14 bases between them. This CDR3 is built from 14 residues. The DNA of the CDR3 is TGTGCCAGCAGTTTAGCGGGGTTATCCGGCGAGCAGTACTTC. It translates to CASSLAGLSGEQYF.

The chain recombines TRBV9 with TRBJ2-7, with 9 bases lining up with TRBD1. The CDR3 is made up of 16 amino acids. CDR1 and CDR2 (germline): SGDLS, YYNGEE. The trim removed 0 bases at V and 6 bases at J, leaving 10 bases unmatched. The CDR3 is CASSVGQGVRSGEQYF. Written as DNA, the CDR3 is TGTGCCAGCAGCGTAGGACAGGGGGTTAGATCGGGCGAGCAGTACTTC.

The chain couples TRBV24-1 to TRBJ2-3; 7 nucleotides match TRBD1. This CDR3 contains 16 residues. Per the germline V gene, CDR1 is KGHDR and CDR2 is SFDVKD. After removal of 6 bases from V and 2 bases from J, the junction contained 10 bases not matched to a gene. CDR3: CATSSRLGQTTDTQYF. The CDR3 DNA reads TGTGCCACCAGTTCCCGCCTGGGACAGACCACAGATACGCAGTATTTT.

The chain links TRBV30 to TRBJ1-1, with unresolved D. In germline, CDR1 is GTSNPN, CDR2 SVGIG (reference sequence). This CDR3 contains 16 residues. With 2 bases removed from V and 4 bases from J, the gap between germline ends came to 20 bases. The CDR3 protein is CAWSSKRRGAGTEAFF. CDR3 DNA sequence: TGTGCCTGGAGTTCCAAAAGGCGGGGAGCGGGCACTGAAGCTTTCTTT. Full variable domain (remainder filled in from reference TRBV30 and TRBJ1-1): SQTIHQWPATLVQPVGSPLSLECTVEGTSNPNLYWYRQAAGRGLQLLFYSVGIGQISSEVPQNLSASRPQDRQFILSSKKLLLSDSGFYLCAWSSKRRGAGTEAFFGQGTRLTVV.

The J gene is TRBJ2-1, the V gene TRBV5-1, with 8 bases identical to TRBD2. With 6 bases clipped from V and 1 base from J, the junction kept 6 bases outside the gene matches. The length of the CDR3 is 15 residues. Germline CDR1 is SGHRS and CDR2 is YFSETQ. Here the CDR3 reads CASTPGGGSYNEQFF. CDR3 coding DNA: TGCGCCAGCACCCCCGGGGGGGGTTCCTACAATGAGCAGTTCTTC.

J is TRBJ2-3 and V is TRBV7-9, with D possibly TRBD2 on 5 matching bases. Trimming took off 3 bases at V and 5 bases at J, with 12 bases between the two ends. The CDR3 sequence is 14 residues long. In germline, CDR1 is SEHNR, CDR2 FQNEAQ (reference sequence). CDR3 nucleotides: TGTGCCAGCAGCTTGGGTGGAGGCTTAGATACGCAGTATTTT. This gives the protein CASSLGGGLDTQYF.

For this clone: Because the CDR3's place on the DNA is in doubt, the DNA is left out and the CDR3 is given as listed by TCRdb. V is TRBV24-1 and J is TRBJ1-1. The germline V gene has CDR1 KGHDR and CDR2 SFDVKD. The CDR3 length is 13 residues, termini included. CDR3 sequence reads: CATSDWGGGITFF.

CDR3 coding DNA: TGTGCCAGCAGCCCCCGGTTGGGCGGCTACACCTTC. Translation: CASSPRLGGYTF. The chain couples TRBV9 to TRBJ1-2; D ambiguous. Trimming stripped 4 bases from V and 8 bases from J, with 12 bases between. Germline CDR1 is SGDLS and CDR2 is YYNGEE. The CDR3 totals 12 residues. The full variable domain, with the rest looked up from reference TRBV9 and TRBJ1-2, is DSGVTQTPKHLITATGQRVTLRCSPRSGDLSVYWYQQSLDQGLQFLIQYYNGEERAKGNILERFSAQQFPDLHSELNLSSLELGDSALYFCASSPRLGGYTFGSGTRLTVV.

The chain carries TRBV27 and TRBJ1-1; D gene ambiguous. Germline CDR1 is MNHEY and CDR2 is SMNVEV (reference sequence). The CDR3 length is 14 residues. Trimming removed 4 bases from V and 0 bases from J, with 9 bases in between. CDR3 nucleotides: TGTGCCAGCAGTTATACAGTCATGAACACTGAAGCTTTCTTT. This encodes CASSYTVMNTEAFF.

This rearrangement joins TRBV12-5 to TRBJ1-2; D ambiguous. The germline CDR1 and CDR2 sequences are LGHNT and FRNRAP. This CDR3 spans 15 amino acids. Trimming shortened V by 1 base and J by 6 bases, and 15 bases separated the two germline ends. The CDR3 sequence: CASGLAGGSFDGYTF. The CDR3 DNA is TGTGCTAGTGGTTTGGCCGGAGGGTCGTTTGATGGCTACACCTTC.